The next 21 T cell receptor beta chains were all read from a single sample in a study of cytomegalovirus exposure and HLA in healthy donors. It was with 60 Vbeta and 13 Jbeta primers that the PCR ran. Method: immunoSEQ multiplex PCR; TCRdb's copy keeps in-frame clones and lacks some. The sample shows around 80,000 clones, around 81% of them seen only once. The specimen was PBMCs. The receptors were gathered from a middle-aged man in good health and CMV-seronegative.

Of note for this clone: Different DNA sequences within this sample yield the same CDR3. The rearrangement joins TRBV14 to TRBJ2-1; D is possibly TRBD2 (6 bases). The V end was cut by 6 bases, the J end by 4 bases, with 16 bases between. The CDR3 runs to 15 residues. Germline assignment: CDR1 SGHDN and CDR2 FVKESK. CDR3: CASSPGLAPYNEQFF. CDR3 sequence (DNA): TGTGCCAGCAGTCCGGGGCTAGCGCCTTACAATGAGCAGTTCTTC.

This clone was detected only once. CDR3 residues: CASSSAGTSGTETQYF. CDR3 sequence (DNA): TGCGCCAGCAGCAGCGCCGGGACTAGCGGGACAGAGACCCAGTACTTC. The V gene is TRBV5-1, the J gene TRBJ2-5; TRBD2 matches at 13 bases. V shed 4 bases, J shed 4 bases, and the junction held 7 bases outside the gene matches. CDR3 length: 16 residues. Germline CDR1 is SGHRS and CDR2 is YFSETQ. Full variable domain (remainder filled in from reference TRBV5-1 and TRBJ2-5): KAGVTQTPRYLIKTRGQQVTLSCSPISGHRSVSWYQQTPGQGLQFLFEYFSETQRNKGNFPGRFSGRQFSNSRSEMNVSTLELGDSALYLCASSSAGTSGTETQYFGPGTRLLVL.

The J gene is TRBJ2-1, the V gene TRBV9, with TRBD2 identical over 7 bases. Trimming took 4 bases from V and 6 from J; bases not matched to a gene: 10. The CDR3 has 15 residues. The germline V gene encodes CDR1 SGDLS and CDR2 YYNGEE. CDR3 sequence reads: CASSPRTRLINEQFF. The CDR3 coding sequence is TGTGCCAGCAGCCCTCGGACTAGACTAATCAATGAGCAGTTCTTC. The whole variable domain, remainder taken from reference TRBV9 and TRBJ2-1, is DSGVTQTPKHLITATGQRVTLRCSPRSGDLSVYWYQQSLDQGLQFLIQYYNGEERAKGNILERFSAQQFPDLHSELNLSSLELGDSALYFCASSPRTRLINEQFFGPGTRLTVL.

In this sample, this clone turned up once. The chain has TRBV2 and TRBJ1-4; no definite D call. V was shortened by 6 bases and J by 7 bases, with 9 bases between the two germline ends. The CDR3 is made up of 12 amino acids. From germline, CDR1 is SNHLY and CDR2 FYNNEI. The CDR3 DNA reads as TGTGCCAGCAGCCCCGGACTTGAAAAACTGTTTTTT. Its translation is CASSPGLEKLFF.

The chain joins TRBV11-3 to TRBJ2-2, with D possibly matching TRBD1 (5 bases). The CDR3 is 17 amino acids. The germline gives CDR1 SGHNT, CDR2 YENEEA. V lost 5 bases, J lost 1 base, and 17 bases lay in between. CDR3 coding DNA: TGTGCCAGCAGCCCACTTCTCCCGACAGAGAACACCGGGGAGCTGTTTTTT. This codes for CASSPLLPTENTGELFF. The entire variable domain, with the rest obtained from reference TRBV11-3 and TRBJ2-2, is as follows: EAGVVQSPRYKIIEKKQPVAFWCNPISGHNTLYWYLQNLGQGPELLIRYENEEAVDDSQLPKDRFSAERLKGVDSTLKIQPAELGDSAVYLCASSPLLPTENTGELFFGEGSRLTVL.

This chain links TRBV7-6 with TRBJ2-3, with 7 positions matching TRBD1. Looked up from germline, CDR1 is SGHVS and CDR2 is FNYEAQ. After removal of 2 bases from V and 3 bases from J, the junction contained 5 bases not matched to a gene. CDR3 length: 15 amino acids. CDR3 sequence: CASSLPQGQTDTQYF. CDR3 sequence (DNA): TGTGCCAGCAGCTTACCACAGGGGCAAACAGATACGCAGTATTTT.

The chain carries TRBV7-3 and TRBJ2-2; TRBD2 agrees at 12 bases. With V trimmed by 5 bases and J by 4 bases, 5 bases remained unmatched. Germline-derived CDR1 and CDR2 are SGHTA and FQGTGA. This CDR3 is built from 16 residues. The DNA of the CDR3 is TGTGCCAGCAGCCCGACTAGCGGGAGCGTCACCGGGGAGCTGTTTTTT. It encodes CASSPTSGSVTGELFF.

The genes are TRBV27 and TRBJ1-4; 9 nucleotides line up with TRBD1. This CDR3 comprises 16 residues. J lost 8 bases, V lost 6 bases, and 13 bases had no gene match. Germline CDR1 is MNHEY and CDR2 is SMNVEV (reference sequence). CDR3 sequence: CASRSPDGTGREKLFF. In DNA form, the CDR3 reads TGTGCCAGCAGATCCCCTGATGGGACAGGGCGGGAAAAACTGTTTTTT.

The chain recombines TRBV15 with TRBJ2-1; 13 bases agree with TRBD2. The ends lost 0 bases at V and 15 bases at J; junction bases unmatched: 14. The CDR3 totals 17 residues. Germline-derived CDR1 and CDR2 are LNHNV and YYDKDF (reference sequence). The DNA for the CDR3 is TGTGCCACCAGCAGAGACACAGGACTAGCGGGAGATTTCGAGGTGTTCTTC. The encoded protein is CATSRDTGLAGDFEVFF.

This sequence joins TRBV28 and TRBJ2-6, with D possibly TRBD1 on 5 matching bases. V gave up 3 bases and J gave up 0 bases, with 12 bases separating them. The CDR3 runs 17 residues. Germline CDR1 and CDR2: MDHEN and SYDVKM. The CDR3 region has the DNA TGTGCCAGCAGTTTTAGCCAGGGCCTCTCTGGGGCCAACGTCCTGACTTTC. It specifies CASSFSQGLSGANVLTF.

The rearrangement joins TRBV7-6 to TRBJ1-3; D may be TRBD1 (6 bases). CDR1 is SGHVS, CDR2 FNYEAQ, per germline. V shed 5 bases and J shed 0 bases, with 11 bases lying between them. The CDR3 extends over 15 amino acids. CDR3 DNA sequence: TGTGCCAGCAGCCTTACAGGGTCCTCTGGAAACACCATATATTTT. As protein: CASSLTGSSGNTIYF.

The J gene is TRBJ2-1, the V gene TRBV7-6; D uncertain. CDR1 and CDR2 from the germline V gene are SGHVS and FNYEAQ. The CDR3 is 11 amino acids. V was pared by 8 bases and J by 6 bases, with 8 bases between. CDR3 in DNA: TGTGCCAGCCGAGGCCGCAATGAGCAGTTCTTC. Its translation: CASRGRNEQFF.

This chain joins TRBV6-1 and TRBJ2-2; 8 bases are shared with TRBD1. The CDR3 contains 14 residues. Per the germline V gene, CDR1 is MNHNS and CDR2 is SASEGT. The V and J ends lost 11 bases and 5 bases, in that order; junction bases with no gene match: 10. The CDR3 DNA is TGTGCCTCCTCGGCAGGGGGCCGGACCGGGGAGCTGTTTTTT. The encoded protein is CASSAGGRTGELFF.

The gene calls are TRBV7-8 and TRBJ2-7; 11 positions match TRBD2. J lost 3 bases, V lost 6 bases, and 10 bases had no gene match. The CDR3 contains 16 residues. CDR1 and CDR2 from the germline V gene are SGHVS and FQNEAQ. The CDR3, as DNA: TGTGCCAGCAGTAAGGGGACGGGACTAGCGGACTACGAGCAGTACTTC. Amino acid sequence: CASSKGTGLADYEQYF.

V usage is TRBV7-9 and J usage is TRBJ2-1, with 12 bases matching TRBD1. With 6 bases clipped from V and 6 bases from J, the junction kept 12 bases outside the gene matches. CDR1 is SEHNR, CDR2 FQNEAQ, per germline (reference sequence). The CDR3 runs to 17 residues. The CDR3: CASSHPGQGARGNEQFF. Written as DNA, the CDR3 is TGTGCCAGCAGTCATCCGGGACAGGGGGCGCGGGGCAATGAGCAGTTCTTC.

The CDR3 DNA is TGTGCCAGCCGACGGGGGACCCAAGAGACCCAGTACTTC. Translation gives CASRRGTQETQYF. The chain recombines TRBV7-8 with TRBJ2-5, with a tentative D call TRBD2 (6 bases). V was pared by 8 bases and J by 1 base, with 11 bases between. The germline V gene has CDR1 SGHVS and CDR2 FQNEAQ. The CDR3 is made up of 13 amino acids.

The chain has TRBV6-4 and TRBJ2-3; 9 nucleotides line up with TRBD1. The CDR3 length is 14 residues. V lost 3 bases to trimming and J lost 4 bases; unmatched junction nucleotides: 2. CDR1 is MRHNA and CDR2 is SNTAGT in the germline V gene. CDR3 sequence: CASSEGQGADTQYF. CDR3 in DNA: TGTGCCAGCAGTGAGGGACAGGGCGCAGATACGCAGTATTTT.

The chain recombines TRBV30 with TRBJ1-5, with D unclear. There are 14 residues in the CDR3. In germline, CDR1 is GTSNPN, CDR2 SVGIG (reference sequence). Trimming pared 3 bases from V and 0 bases from J, leaving 9 bases between. Here the CDR3 DNA reads TGTGCCTGGAGCGTATCGGTTAGCAATCAGCCCCAGCATTTT. Its translation is CAWSVSVSNQPQHF.

The chain combines TRBV4-2 with TRBJ2-2; 15 bases match TRBD2. Germline V gene sequence: CDR1 LGHNA, CDR2 YNFKEQ. This CDR3 has 19 amino acids. V dropped 1 base and J dropped 1; count of bases not matched to a gene: 4. The CDR3 sequence: CASSQVQGLAGGNTGELFF. In nucleotides, the CDR3 is TGTGCCAGCAGCCAAGTCCAGGGACTAGCGGGAGGGAACACCGGGGAGCTGTTTTTT.

The chain uses TRBV2 and TRBJ2-5; 8 bases align to TRBD1. Germline V gives CDR1 SNHLY, CDR2 FYNNEI. J gave up 5 bases and V 6 bases, and 14 bases lay outside the gene matches. The CDR3 sequence is 16 residues long. The CDR3 DNA is TGTGCCAGCAGAGGAGCAGGGGGCGCCCCGGGGGAGACCCAGTACTTC. Residues: CASRGAGGAPGETQYF. Complete variable domain (other parts from reference TRBV2 and TRBJ2-5): EPEVTQTPSHQVTQMGQEVILRCVPISNHLYFYWYRQILGQKVEFLVSFYNNEISEKSEIFDDQFSVERPDGSNFTLKIRSTKLEDSAMYFCASRGAGGAPGETQYFGPGTRLLVL.

This clone turned up a few times. V usage is TRBV7-8 and J usage is TRBJ1-2, with 7 bases lining up with TRBD1. From germline, CDR1 is SGHVS and CDR2 FQNEAQ. Germline trimming cut 5 bases from V and 7 bases from J; bases unmatched to any gene: 10. This CDR3 is 14 amino acids long. CDR3 sequence reads: CASSPGQVLFGYTF. The CDR3 DNA reads as TGTGCCAGCAGCCCCGGACAGGTCCTTTTTGGCTACACCTTC.